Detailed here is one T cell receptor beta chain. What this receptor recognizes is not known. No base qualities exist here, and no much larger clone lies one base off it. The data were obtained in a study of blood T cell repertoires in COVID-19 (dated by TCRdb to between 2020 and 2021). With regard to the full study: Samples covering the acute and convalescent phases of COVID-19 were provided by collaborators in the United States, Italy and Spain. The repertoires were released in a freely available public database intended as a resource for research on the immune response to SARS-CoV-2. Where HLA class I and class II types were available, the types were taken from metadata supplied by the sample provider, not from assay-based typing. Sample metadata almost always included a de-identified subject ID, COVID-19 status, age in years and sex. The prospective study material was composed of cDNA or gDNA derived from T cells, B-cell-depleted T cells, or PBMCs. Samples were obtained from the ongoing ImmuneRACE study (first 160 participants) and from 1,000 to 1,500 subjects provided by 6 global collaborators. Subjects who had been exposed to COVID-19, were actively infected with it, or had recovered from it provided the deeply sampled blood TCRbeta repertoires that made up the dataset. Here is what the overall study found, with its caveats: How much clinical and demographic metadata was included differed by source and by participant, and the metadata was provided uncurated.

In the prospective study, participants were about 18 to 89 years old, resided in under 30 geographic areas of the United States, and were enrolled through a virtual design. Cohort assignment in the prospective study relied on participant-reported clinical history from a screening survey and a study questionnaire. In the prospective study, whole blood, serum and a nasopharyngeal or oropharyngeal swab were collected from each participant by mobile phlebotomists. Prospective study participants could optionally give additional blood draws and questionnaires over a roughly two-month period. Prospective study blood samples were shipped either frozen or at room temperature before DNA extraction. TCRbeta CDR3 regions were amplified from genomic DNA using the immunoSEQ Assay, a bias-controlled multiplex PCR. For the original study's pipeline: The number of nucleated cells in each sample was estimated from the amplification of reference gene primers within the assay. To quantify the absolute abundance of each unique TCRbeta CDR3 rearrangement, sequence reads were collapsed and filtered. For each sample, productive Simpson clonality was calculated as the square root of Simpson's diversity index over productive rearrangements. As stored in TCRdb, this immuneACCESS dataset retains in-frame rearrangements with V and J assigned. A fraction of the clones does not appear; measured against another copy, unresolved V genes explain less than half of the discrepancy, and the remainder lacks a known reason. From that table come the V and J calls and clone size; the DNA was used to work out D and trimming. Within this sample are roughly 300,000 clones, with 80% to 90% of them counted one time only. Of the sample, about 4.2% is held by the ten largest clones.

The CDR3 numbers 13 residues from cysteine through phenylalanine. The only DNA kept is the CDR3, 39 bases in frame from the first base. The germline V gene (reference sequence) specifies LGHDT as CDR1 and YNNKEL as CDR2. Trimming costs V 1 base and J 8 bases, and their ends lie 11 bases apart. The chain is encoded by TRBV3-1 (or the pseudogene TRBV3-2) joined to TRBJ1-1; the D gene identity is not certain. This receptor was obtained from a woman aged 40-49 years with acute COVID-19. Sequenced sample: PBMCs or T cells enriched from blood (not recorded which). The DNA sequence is TGTGCCAGCAGCCAAGGAGGAGGCAGGGAAGCTTTCTTT. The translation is CASSQGGGREAFF.